These 7 T cell receptor beta chains came from one sample sequenced in a study of blood T cells in healthy people across ages (dated by TCRdb to between 2015 and 2017). The library was produced with 5' RACE. The sequencing machine was an Illumina HiSeq 2500. A second PCR of roughly 7 to 11 cycles was performed with a sample-barcoded 5' primer and a J-beta primer mix. The raw public data were reprocessed by TCRdb itself: fastp quality trimming at Q25, MiXCR clonotype calling, in-frame beta chains only. Every entry covers one CDR3 protein and lists the most common genes and DNA from its rows. Recorded for this sample are hundreds of thousands of distinct CDR3 sequences; around 21% of them occurred a single time. The top ten clonotypes cover 3% to 4% of the sample. Sequencing was done on a sample of blood. Receptors were obtained from a man aged 70-80 years in good health.

Only a few counts were recorded for this clonotype. V and J are TRBV5-1 and TRBJ2-1, with 9 bases fitting TRBD2. Looked up from germline, CDR1 is SGHRS and CDR2 is YFSETQ. Unmatched junction bases numbered 1, after V lost 0 bases and J lost 3 bases. The CDR3 has 15 amino acids. The CDR3 is CASSLGREGYNEQFF. CDR3 coding DNA: TGCGCCAGCAGCTTGGGGCGGGAGGGCTACAATGAGCAGTTCTTC.

The chain links TRBV11-2 to TRBJ2-1; the D is unclear. Trimming stripped 1 base from V and 7 bases from J, with 20 bases between. This CDR3 is built from 17 residues. CDR1 is SGHAT and CDR2 is FQNNGV in the germline V gene. This chain's CDR3 is CASSLVNRANPLNEQFF. The CDR3 coding sequence is TGTGCCAGCAGCTTAGTTAATCGGGCTAACCCTCTTAATGAGCAGTTCTTC.

The gene calls are TRBV7-9 and TRBJ1-2, with D maybe TRBD1 (6 bases). Germline V gene data show CDR1 as SEHNR and CDR2 as FQNEAQ (reference sequence). V was clipped by 1 base and J by 5 bases, with 11 bases between them. This CDR3 has 14 amino acids. The CDR3 nucleotides are TGTGCCAGCAGCTTAGTCGACAGGACATATGGCTACACCTTC. It specifies CASSLVDRTYGYTF.

The chain combines TRBV20-1 with TRBJ2-3; 8 bases are a match to TRBD1. V shed 6 bases, J shed 6 bases, and the junction held 11 bases outside the gene matches. This CDR3 contains 14 residues. Per the germline V gene, CDR1 is DFQATT and CDR2 is SNEGSKA (reference sequence). CDR3 DNA sequence: TGCAGTGCGCCACAGGGGGTCGGTTGGGATACGCAGTATTTT. This translates into CSAPQGVGWDTQYF.

CDR3 nucleotide sequence: TGCAGTGCTAGTAAATTACAGGGTGCGACTGAAGCTTTCTTT. It translates to CSASKLQGATEAFF. The rearrangement joins TRBV20-1 to TRBJ1-1; D possibly corresponds to TRBD1 (6 bases). Germline loops: CDR1 DFQATT, CDR2 SNEGSKA (reference sequence). The CDR3 totals 14 residues. V lost 3 bases and J lost 5, with 16 bases in between.

Only a few counts were recorded for this clonotype. V usage is TRBV27 and J usage is TRBJ2-5, with 7 bases identical to TRBD2. The J call is doubtful: the DNA matches TRBJ2-1 better. The CDR3 consists of 14 residues. Germline loops: CDR1 MNHEY, CDR2 SMNVEV (reference sequence). Here the CDR3 reads CASSPRTTSDEQFF. CDR3 DNA: TGTGCCAGCAGCCCTAGAACCACTAGCGATGAGCAGTTCTTC.

The sample holds a few counts of this clonotype. Since a much larger clone is just one base distant, this may be a read error. The gene calls are TRBV29-1 and TRBJ2-4, with D perhaps TRBD1 (5 bases). The CDR3 covers 16 residues. The germline V gene has CDR1 SQVTM and CDR2 ANQGSEA. Trimming took 3 bases from V and 3 from J, leaving 18 bases between them. CDR3 loop: CSVEAIPNQGKNIQYF. CDR3 bases: TGCAGCGTTGAGGCGATCCCTAATCAGGGCAAAAACATTCAGTACTTC.